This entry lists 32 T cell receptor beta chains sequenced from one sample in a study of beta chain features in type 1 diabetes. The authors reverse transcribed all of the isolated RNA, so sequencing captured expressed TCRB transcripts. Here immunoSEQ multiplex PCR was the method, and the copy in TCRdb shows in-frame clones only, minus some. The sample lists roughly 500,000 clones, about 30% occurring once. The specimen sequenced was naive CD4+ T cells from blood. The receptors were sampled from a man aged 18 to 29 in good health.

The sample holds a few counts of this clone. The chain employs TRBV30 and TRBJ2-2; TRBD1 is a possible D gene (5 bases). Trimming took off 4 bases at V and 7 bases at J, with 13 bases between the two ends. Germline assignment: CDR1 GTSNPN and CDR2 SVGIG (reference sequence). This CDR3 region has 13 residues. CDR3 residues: CAWKAGYRGELFF. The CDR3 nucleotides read TGTGCCTGGAAGGCAGGGTACCGCGGGGAGCTGTTTTTT.

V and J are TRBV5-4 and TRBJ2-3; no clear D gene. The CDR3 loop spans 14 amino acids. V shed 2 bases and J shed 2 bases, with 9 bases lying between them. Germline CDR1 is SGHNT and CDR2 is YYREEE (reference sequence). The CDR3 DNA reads TGTGCCAGCAGCTTTGGCGGAAACACAGATACGCAGTATTTT. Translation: CASSFGGNTDTQYF. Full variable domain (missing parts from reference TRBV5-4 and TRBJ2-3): ETGVTQSPTHLIKTRGQQVTLRCSSQSGHNTVSWYQQALGQGPQFIFQYYREEENGRGNFPPRFSGLQFPNYSSELNVNALELDDSALYLCASSFGGNTDTQYFGPGTRLTVL.

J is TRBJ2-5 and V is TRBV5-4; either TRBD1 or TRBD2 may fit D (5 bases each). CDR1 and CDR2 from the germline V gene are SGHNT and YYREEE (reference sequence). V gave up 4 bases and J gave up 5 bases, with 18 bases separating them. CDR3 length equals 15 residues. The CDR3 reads CASSPDPQDSETQYF. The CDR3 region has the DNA TGTGCCAGCAGCCCAGACCCACAGGACTCCGAGACCCAGTACTTC.

The CDR3 DNA sequence: TGTGCCTGGGAGGGAGTAAACTATGGCTACACCTTC. Translating gives CAWEGVNYGYTF. This chain joins TRBV30 and TRBJ1-2; D gene uncertain. Trimming shortened V by 5 bases and J by 2 bases, and 9 bases separated the two germline ends. Germline V CDR1 and CDR2: GTSNPN, SVGIG (reference sequence). The CDR3 consists of 12 residues. Drawing the rest from reference TRBV30 and TRBJ1-2, the complete variable domain is SQTIHQWPATLVQPVGSPLSLECTVEGTSNPNLYWYRQAAGRGLQLLFYSVGIGQISSEVPQNLSASRPQDRQFILSSKKLLLSDSGFYLCAWEGVNYGYTFGSGTRLTVV.

CDR3 DNA: TGTGCCAGCAGTTTAACCACCCCTTACATCAACACAGATACGCAGTATTTT. This sequence encodes CASSLTTPYINTDTQYF. This chain links TRBV28 with TRBJ2-3; D is uncertain. The V end was cut by 2 bases, the J end by 2 bases, with 17 bases between. The germline V gene encodes CDR1 MDHEN and CDR2 SYDVKM. The CDR3 contains 17 residues.

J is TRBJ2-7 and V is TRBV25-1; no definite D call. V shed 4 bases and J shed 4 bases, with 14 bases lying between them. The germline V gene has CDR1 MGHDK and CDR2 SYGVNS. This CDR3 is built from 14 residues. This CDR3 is CASSGSGRTYEQYF. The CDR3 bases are TGTGCCAGCAGTGGATCTGGACGAACATACGAGCAGTACTTC.

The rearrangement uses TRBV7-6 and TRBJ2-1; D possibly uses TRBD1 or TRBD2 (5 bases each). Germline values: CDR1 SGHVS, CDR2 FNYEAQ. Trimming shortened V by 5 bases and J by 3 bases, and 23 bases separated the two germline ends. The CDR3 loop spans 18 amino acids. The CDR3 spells CASSATGTANGFYNEQFF. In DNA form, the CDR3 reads TGTGCCAGCAGCGCCACGGGGACCGCCAATGGCTTCTACAATGAGCAGTTCTTC. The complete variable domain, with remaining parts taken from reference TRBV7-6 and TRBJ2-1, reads GAGVSQSPRYKVTKRGQDVALRCDPISGHVSLYWYRQALGQGPEFLTYFNYEAQQDKSGLPNDRFSAERPEGSISTLTIQRTEQRDSAMYRCASSATGTANGFYNEQFFGPGTRLTVL.

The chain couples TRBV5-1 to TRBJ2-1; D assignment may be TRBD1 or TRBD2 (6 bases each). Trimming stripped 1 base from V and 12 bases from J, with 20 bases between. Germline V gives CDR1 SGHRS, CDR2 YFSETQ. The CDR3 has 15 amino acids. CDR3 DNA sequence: TGCGCCAGCAGCTTGATTTCAGGGGCGGGAAGTCGGCAGTTCTTC. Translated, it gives CASSLISGAGSRQFF.

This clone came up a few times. CDR3 DNA: TGTGCCTGGAGTGGACTAGCGGGATCCATCTCCGAGCAGTACTTC. Translating it yields CAWSGLAGSISEQYF. The gene calls are TRBV30 and TRBJ2-7; TRBD2 agrees at 11 bases. The CDR3 loop spans 15 amino acids. Looked up from germline, CDR1 is GTSNPN and CDR2 is SVGIG (reference sequence). V gave up 1 base and J gave up 6 bases; unmatched junction bases: 8.

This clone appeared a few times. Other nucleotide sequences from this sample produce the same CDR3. CDR3 protein: CAWTGPNYGYTF. The CDR3 bases are TGTGCCTGGACAGGGCCTAACTATGGCTACACCTTC. The chain couples TRBV30 to TRBJ1-2, with D possibly TRBD1 on 5 matching bases. Deletions cut 4 bases from V and 0 bases from J, with 6 bases between. Germline V lookup: CDR1 GTSNPN, CDR2 SVGIG (reference sequence). The CDR3 consists of 12 residues. The full variable domain, completed using reference TRBV30 and TRBJ1-2, is SQTIHQWPATLVQPVGSPLSLECTVEGTSNPNLYWYRQAAGRGLQLLFYSVGIGQISSEVPQNLSASRPQDRQFILSSKKLLLSDSGFYLCAWTGPNYGYTFGSGTRLTVV.

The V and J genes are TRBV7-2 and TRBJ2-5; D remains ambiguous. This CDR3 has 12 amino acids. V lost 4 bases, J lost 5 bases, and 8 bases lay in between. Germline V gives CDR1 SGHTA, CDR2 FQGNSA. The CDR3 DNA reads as TGTGCCAGCAGCTACATCGATGAGACCCAGTACTTC. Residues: CASSYIDETQYF.

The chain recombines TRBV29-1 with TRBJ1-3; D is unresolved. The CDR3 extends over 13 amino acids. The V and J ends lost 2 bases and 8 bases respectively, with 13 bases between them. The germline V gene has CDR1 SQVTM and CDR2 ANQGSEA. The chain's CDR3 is CSVEPVAPDTIYF. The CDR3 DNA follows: TGCAGCGTTGAACCAGTGGCACCGGACACCATATATTTT.

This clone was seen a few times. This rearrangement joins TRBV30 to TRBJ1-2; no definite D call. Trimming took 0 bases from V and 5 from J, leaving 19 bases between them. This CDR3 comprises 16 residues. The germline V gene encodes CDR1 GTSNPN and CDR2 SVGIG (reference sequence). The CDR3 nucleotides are TGTGCCTGGAGTGTTTTTTCTCGGAAGGGATCATATGGCTACACCTTC. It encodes CAWSVFSRKGSYGYTF.

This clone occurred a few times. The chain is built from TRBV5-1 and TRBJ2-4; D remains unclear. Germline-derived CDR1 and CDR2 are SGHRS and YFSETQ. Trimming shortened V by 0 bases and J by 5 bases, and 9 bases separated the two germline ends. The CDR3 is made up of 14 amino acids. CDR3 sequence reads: CASSLGEPQNIQYF. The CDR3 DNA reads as TGCGCCAGCAGCTTGGGAGAGCCCCAAAACATTCAGTACTTC.

DNA for the CDR3: TGCAGTGCTAGAGATCCAGGCTACACCTTC. It encodes CSARDPGYTF. The chain couples TRBV20-1 to TRBJ1-2; no reliable D call. V was shortened by 0 bases and J by 8 bases, with 4 bases between the two germline ends. The CDR3 totals 10 residues. Germline CDR1 is DFQATT and CDR2 is SNEGSKA (reference sequence).

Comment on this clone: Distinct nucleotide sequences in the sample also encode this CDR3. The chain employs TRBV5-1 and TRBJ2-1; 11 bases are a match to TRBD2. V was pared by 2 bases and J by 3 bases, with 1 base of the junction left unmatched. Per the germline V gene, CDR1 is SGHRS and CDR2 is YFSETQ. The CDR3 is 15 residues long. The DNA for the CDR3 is TGCGCCAGCAGCTTAACTAGCGGGAGCTACAATGAGCAGTTCTTC. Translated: CASSLTSGSYNEQFF. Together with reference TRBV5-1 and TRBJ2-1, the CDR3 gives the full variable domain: KAGVTQTPRYLIKTRGQQVTLSCSPISGHRSVSWYQQTPGQGLQFLFEYFSETQRNKGNFPGRFSGRQFSNSRSEMNVSTLELGDSALYLCASSLTSGSYNEQFFGPGTRLTVL.

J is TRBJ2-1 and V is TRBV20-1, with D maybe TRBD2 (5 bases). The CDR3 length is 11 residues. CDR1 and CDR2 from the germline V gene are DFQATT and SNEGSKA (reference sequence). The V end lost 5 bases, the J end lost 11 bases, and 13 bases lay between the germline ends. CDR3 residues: CSAPWEIKQFF. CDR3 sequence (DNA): TGCAGTGCTCCCTGGGAGATAAAGCAGTTCTTC.

Here the CDR3 reads CASSYEGARETQYF. In nucleotides, the CDR3 is TGTGCCAGCAGTTACGAGGGGGCAAGGGAGACCCAGTACTTC. The V and J genes are TRBV6-6 and TRBJ2-5, with TRBD1 identical over 7 bases. Germline lookup yields CDR1 MNHNY and CDR2 SVGAGI (reference sequence). CDR3 length equals 14 residues. J lost 5 bases, V lost 2 bases, and 5 bases had no gene match.

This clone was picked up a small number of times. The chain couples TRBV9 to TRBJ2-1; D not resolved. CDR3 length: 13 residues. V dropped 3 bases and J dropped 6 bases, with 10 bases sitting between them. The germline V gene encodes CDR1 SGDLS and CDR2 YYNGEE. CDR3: CASSDPASNEQFF. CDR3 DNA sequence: TGTGCCAGCAGCGACCCGGCTAGCAATGAGCAGTTCTTC.

CDR3 sequence: CASSLGQGTTYEQYF. The CDR3, as DNA: TGTGCCAGCAGCTTGGGACAAGGGACGACCTACGAGCAGTACTTC. The chain employs TRBV7-2 and TRBJ2-7, with D possibly being TRBD1 (6 bases). Trimming pared 3 bases from V and 2 bases from J, leaving 14 bases between. Germline CDR1 is SGHTA and CDR2 is FQGNSA. This CDR3 is built from 15 residues. Drawing the rest from reference TRBV7-2 and TRBJ2-7, the complete variable domain is GAGVSQSPSNKVTEKGKDVELRCDPISGHTALYWYRQSLGQGLEFLIYFQGNSAPDKSGLPSDRFSAERTGGSVSTLTIQRTQQEDSAVYLCASSLGQGTTYEQYFGPGTRLTVT.

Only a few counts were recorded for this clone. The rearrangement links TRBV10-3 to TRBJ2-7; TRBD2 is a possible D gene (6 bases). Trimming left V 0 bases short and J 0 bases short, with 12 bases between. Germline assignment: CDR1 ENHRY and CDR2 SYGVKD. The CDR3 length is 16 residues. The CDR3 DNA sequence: TGTGCCATCAGTGAGTCCGGGACTCCTAGCTCCTACGAGCAGTACTTC. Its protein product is CAISESGTPSSYEQYF.

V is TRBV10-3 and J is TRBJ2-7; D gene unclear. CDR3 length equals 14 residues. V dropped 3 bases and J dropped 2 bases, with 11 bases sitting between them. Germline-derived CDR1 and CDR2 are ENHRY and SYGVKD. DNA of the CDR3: TGTGCCATCAGTGACCAGTACCCTGCCTACGAGCAGTACTTC. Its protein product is CAISDQYPAYEQYF.

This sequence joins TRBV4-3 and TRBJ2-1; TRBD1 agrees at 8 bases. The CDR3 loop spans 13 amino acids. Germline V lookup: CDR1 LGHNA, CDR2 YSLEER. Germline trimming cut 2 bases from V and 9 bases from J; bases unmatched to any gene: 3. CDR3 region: CASSQSRGREQFF. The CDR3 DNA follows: TGCGCCAGCAGCCAATCCAGGGGGCGTGAGCAGTTCTTC.

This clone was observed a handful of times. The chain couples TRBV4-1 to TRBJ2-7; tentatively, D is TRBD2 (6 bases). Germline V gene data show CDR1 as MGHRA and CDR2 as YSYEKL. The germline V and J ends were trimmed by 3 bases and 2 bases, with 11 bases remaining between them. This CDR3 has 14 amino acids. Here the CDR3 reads CASSHTGLPYEQYF. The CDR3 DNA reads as TGCGCCAGCAGCCATACAGGACTACCCTACGAGCAGTACTTC.

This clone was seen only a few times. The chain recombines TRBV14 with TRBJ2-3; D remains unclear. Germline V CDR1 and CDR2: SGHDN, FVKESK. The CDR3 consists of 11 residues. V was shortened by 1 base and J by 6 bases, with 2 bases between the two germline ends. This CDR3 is CASSQGDTQYF. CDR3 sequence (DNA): TGTGCCAGCAGCCAAGGTGATACGCAGTATTTT.

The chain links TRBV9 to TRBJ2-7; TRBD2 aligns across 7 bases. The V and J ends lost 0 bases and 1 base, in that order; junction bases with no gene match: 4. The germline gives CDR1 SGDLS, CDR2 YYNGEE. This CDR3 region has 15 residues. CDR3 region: CASSVGLAGSYEQYF. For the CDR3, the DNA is TGTGCCAGCAGCGTAGGACTAGCAGGGTCCTACGAGCAGTACTTC.

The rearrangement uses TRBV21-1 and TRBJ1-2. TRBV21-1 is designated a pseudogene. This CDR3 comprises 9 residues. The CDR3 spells CASRLGYTF. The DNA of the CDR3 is TGTGCCAGCCGCTTGGGCTACACCTTC.

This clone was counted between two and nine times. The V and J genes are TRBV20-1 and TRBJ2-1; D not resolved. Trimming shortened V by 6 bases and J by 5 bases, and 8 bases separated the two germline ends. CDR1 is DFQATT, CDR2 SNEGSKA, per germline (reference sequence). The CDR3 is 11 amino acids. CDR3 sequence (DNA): TGCAGTGCAGGCCGGGACAATGAGCAGTTCTTC. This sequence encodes CSAGRDNEQFF.

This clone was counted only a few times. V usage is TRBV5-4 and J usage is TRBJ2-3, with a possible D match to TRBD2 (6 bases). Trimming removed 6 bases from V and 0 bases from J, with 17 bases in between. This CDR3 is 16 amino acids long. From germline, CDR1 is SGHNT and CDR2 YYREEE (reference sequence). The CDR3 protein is CASTQTSGYSTDTQYF. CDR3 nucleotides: TGTGCCAGCACCCAAACGAGCGGGTACAGCACAGATACGCAGTATTTT.

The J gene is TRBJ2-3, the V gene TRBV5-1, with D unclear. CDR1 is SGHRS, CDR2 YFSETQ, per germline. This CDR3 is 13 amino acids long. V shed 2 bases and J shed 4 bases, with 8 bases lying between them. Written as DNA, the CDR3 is TGCGCCAGCAGCTTTGGGATTTCAGATACGCAGTATTTT. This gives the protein CASSFGISDTQYF.

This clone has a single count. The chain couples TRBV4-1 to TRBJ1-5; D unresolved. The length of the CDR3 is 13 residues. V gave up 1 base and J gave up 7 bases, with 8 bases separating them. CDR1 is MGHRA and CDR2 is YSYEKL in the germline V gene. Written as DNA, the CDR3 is TGCGCCAGCAGCCAAGGGAGAGACCAGCCCCAGCATTTT. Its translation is CASSQGRDQPQHF.

CDR3 in amino acids: CASSPRGGTSGRNEQFF. In DNA, the CDR3 is TGTGCCAGCAGCCCCAGAGGGGGGACTAGCGGGAGGAATGAGCAGTTCTTC. The chain carries TRBV11-2 and TRBJ2-1; 15 nucleotides match TRBD2. CDR3 size: 17 residues. Germline CDR1 is SGHAT and CDR2 is FQNNGV. The V segment lost 5 bases and the J segment 7 bases; nucleotides outside the gene matches: 9.